The subject of this entry is one T cell receptor (beta chain). No antigen is known for it. The identical CDR3 is also encoded by other nucleotide sequences in the sample. Between the trimmed V and J ends, which lost 0 bases and 2 bases, there was a span of 7 bases. This CDR3 contains 14 residues. The germline V gene has CDR1 SGHRS and CDR2 YFSETQ. Clones were read by immunoSEQ multiplex PCR, and TCRdb kept only the in-frame ones, dropping some. This sample carries 200,000 or so clones, approximately 94% of them seen once, and the ten largest clones take about 1%. This sample is drawn from a study of T cell responses to AZD1222 COVID-19 vaccine. Whole-study results and caveats: Only five to seven AZD1222 recipients tested seropositive at baseline. Females outnumbered males among donors, who were mostly white British; clonal diversity was possibly underestimated. Reportedly, nearly half the spike-specific TCRs target unmutated variant regions.

This sequence originates from an adult in good health. The V call is TRBV5-1, the J call TRBJ2-3; unclear D gene. Sequences were derived from peripheral blood, sampled on day 0 of MenACWY control vaccination. The CDR3 spells CASSLEANTDTQYF. Here the CDR3 DNA reads TGCGCCAGCAGCTTGGAAGCAAACACAGATACGCAGTATTTT. The full variable domain, with the rest looked up from reference TRBV5-1 and TRBJ2-3, is KAGVTQTPRYLIKTRGQQVTLSCSPISGHRSVSWYQQTPGQGLQFLFEYFSETQRNKGNFPGRFSGRQFSNSRSEMNVSTLELGDSALYLCASSLEANTDTQYFGPGTRLTVL.